This T cell receptor (beta chain) was recorded in a study of blood T cell repertoires in COVID-19. Enrolment of Seattle patients took place during active infection, and they were followed longitudinally. Authors' data handling: By means of reference gene primer amplification, nucleated cell counts were estimated. Sequencing used immunoSEQ multiplex PCR; TCRdb keeps in-frame clones, though not all of them. V and J calls and clone size are given by that table; D and trimming were obtained from the DNA. This sample has 250,000 to 350,000 clones, with 65% to 85% found just once. The CDR3 is 15 amino acids. CDR1 LGHDT and CDR2 YNNKEL come from the germline V gene (reference sequence). V lost 3 bases and J lost 4, with 15 bases in between.

The chain links TRBV3-1 (or the pseudogene TRBV3-2) to TRBJ1-1; a weak D match, TRBD1 (6 bases). The clonotype comes from a person aged 65 to 79 with COVID-19, enrolled during active disease. The sequenced sample consisted of peripheral blood. CDR3 sequence reads: CASSQKTGERTEAFF. The CDR3 DNA reads TGTGCCAGCAGCCAGAAGACAGGAGAACGCACTGAAGCTTTCTTT.